The clone carrying this TCR beta chain has a handful of counts. V was shortened by 6 bases and J by 3 bases, with 11 bases between the two germline ends. Germline loops: CDR1 SEHNR, CDR2 FQNEAQ (reference sequence). The CDR3 consists of 13 residues. The sample comes from a study of blood T cell repertoires in COVID-19. The protocol was immunoSEQ multiplex PCR, while the TCRdb copy is restricted to in-frame clones and leaves out a portion. This table holds approximately 140,000 clones, just under 85% found once. V gene TRBV7-9 combines with J gene TRBJ1-2, with a possible D match to TRBD1 (5 bases). The TCR comes from a woman in her forties or fifties with acute COVID-19. Sequenced material: PBMCs or T cells enriched from blood (not recorded which). CDR3 DNA: TGTGCCAGCAGTAAAGACAGCTACTATGGCTACACCTTC. As protein: CASSKDSYYGYTF.